The T cell receptor (beta chain) under discussion was sequenced for a study of cytomegalovirus exposure and HLA in healthy donors. Looked up from germline, CDR1 is LGHNA and CDR2 is YSLEER. The ends were cut back, 0 bases at V and 2 bases at J, with 11 bases in the middle. CDR3 length: 17 residues. The PCR employed 60 Vbeta primers together with 13 Jbeta primers. Study processing details: Roughly 12 million shared chains were among roughly 81 million unique TCR beta chains counted in a later analysis. Profiled with immunoSEQ multiplex PCR; TCRdb holds only in-frame clones, not every one. V, J and clone size reflect that table, while D and trimming were determined from the DNA. The sample lists roughly 130,000 clones; 73% were seen once.

The sample taken for sequencing was PBMCs. The TCR originated in a middle-aged woman in good health and CMV-seronegative. V is TRBV4-3 and J is TRBJ1-6; D may be TRBD1 (5 bases). Here the CDR3 DNA reads TGCGCCAGCAGCCAAGATGGGGGGGGGACCTATAATTCACCCCTCCACTTT. This gives the protein CASSQDGGGTYNSPLHF.